Sequencing of this TCR beta chain was carried out in a study of CXCR3-negative and CXCR3-positive naive CD8 T cells. Remarks on this clonotype: Its matching antigen is unknown.

Notes on the study in general: With CXCR3 expression partially decreased after cryopreservation, most assays relied on fresh PBMCs. Naive subsets were similarly diverse, while memory CD8+ repertoires were much less diverse.

Germline V CDR1 and CDR2: SGHAT, FQDESV (reference sequence). The CDR3 extends over 15 amino acids. UMI-labeled 5' RACE yielded the TRB cDNA libraries. From the 5' RACE reads, TCRdb lists one entry per CDR3 protein and no DNA. This sample contains just under 45,000 distinct CDR3 sequences. Sequenced material: memory CD8+ T cells from blood. The TCR sequence derives from a human donor in good health. Some clones in this sample may be carry-over from other donors' samples. V and J are TRBV11-1 and TRBJ1-1; TCRdb gives TRBD1 as the D gene, but with no DNA this cannot be confirmed. The CDR3 here is CASMEGVVWGTEAFF.